The clone carrying this T cell receptor (beta chain) was counted between two and nine times. Its antigen is not identified. This sample was taken from a study of beta chain features in type 1 diabetes. Whole-study context: Patients did not differ from healthy donors in age, gender or cell yield. Sorted cells numbering approximately 110,000,000 were examined across all samples.

The V end was cut by 0 bases, the J end by 2 bases, with 5 bases between. CDR1 is SGHDT and CDR2 is YYEEEE in the germline V gene. The CDR3 runs 13 residues. Expressed TCRB transcripts were sequenced, since all the RNA that had been isolated was reverse transcribed. Generated by immunoSEQ multiplex PCR, the TCRdb table keeps only in-frame clones and is missing some. The repertoire has hundreds of thousands of clones, about 11% of them found once; the top ten carry 0.017%. By way of CD45RO/CCR7/CD25/CD127/CD95/CD27, the CD4+ regulatory, stem cell-like memory, central memory and naive cells were sorted. Study results and limitations: In the patient group, naive, central memory and Treg TCRB repertoires seemed more alike than in the healthy donor group. Among all four CD4+ subsets, Type 1 diabetes patients had TCRB CDR3s that were moderately but significantly shorter.

The TCR comes from a man aged 25 to 45 with type 1 diabetes. The chain couples TRBV5-6 to TRBJ2-5; D uncertain. The sequenced material came from naive CD4+ T cells from blood. The CDR3 here is CASSLGAQETQYF. The CDR3 DNA reads TGTGCCAGCAGCTTGGGAGCACAAGAGACCCAGTACTTC.